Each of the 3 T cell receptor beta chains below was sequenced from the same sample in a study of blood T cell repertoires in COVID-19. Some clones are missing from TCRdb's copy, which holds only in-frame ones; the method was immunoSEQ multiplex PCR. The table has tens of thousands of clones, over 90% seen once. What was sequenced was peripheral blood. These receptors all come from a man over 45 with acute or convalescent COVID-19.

CDR3 nucleotide sequence: TGTGCCAGCAGCCAGGGTGGAAGGGGGCGCCGGATCGGGGAGCTGTTTTTT. The encoded protein is CASSQGGRGRRIGELFF. The chain is built from TRBV14 and TRBJ2-2; 7 bases line up with TRBD1. This CDR3 spans 17 amino acids. The germline V gene has CDR1 SGHDN and CDR2 FVKESK. Trimming removed 3 bases from V and 7 bases from J; junction bases left unmatched: 14.

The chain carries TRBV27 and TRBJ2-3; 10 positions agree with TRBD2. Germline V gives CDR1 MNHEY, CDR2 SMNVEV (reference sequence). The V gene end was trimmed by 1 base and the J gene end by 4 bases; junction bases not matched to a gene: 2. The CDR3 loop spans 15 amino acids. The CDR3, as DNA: TGTGCCAGCAGTTTATTAGCGGGAGGCGCAGATACGCAGTATTTT. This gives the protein CASSLLAGGADTQYF.

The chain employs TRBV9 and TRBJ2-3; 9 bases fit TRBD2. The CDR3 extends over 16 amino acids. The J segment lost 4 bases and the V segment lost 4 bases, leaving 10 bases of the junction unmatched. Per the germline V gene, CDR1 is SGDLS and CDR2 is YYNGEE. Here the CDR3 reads CASSLGLARVADTQYF. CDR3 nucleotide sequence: TGTGCCAGCAGCCTGGGACTAGCTAGGGTCGCAGATACGCAGTATTTT.